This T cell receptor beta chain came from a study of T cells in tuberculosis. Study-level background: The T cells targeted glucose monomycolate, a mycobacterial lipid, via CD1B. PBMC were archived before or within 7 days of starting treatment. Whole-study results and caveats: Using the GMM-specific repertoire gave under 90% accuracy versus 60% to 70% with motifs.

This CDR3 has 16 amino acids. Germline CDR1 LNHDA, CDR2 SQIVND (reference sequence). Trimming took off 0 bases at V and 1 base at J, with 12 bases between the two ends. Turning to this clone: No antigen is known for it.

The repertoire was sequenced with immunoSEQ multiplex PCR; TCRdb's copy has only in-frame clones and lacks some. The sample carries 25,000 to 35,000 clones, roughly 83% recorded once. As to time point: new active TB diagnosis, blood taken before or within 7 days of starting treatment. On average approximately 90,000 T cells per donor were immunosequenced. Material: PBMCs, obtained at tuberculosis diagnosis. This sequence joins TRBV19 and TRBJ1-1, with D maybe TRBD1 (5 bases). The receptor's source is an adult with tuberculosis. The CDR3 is CASSIDLGPRNTEAFF. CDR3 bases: TGTGCCAGTAGTATAGATCTGGGGCCCCGGAACACTGAAGCTTTCTTT.